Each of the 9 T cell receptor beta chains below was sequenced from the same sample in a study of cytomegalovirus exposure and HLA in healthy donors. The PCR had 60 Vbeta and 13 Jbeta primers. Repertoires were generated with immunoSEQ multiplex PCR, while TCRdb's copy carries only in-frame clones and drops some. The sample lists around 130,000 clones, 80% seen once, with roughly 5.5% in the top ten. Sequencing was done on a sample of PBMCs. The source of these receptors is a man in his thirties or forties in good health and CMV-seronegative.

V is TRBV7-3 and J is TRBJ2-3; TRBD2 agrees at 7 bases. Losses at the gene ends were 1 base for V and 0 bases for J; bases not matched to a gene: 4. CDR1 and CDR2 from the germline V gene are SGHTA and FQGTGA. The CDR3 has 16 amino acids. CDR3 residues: CASSLIAGVSTDTQYF. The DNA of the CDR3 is TGTGCCAGCAGCTTAATCGCGGGAGTAAGCACAGATACGCAGTATTTT.

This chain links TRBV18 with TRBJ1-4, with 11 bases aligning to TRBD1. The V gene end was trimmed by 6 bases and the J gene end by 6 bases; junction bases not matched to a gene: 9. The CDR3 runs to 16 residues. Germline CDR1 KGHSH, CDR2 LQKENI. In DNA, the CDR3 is TGTGCCAGCTCGCTTCTACAGGACAGGGGGCATGAAAAACTGTTTTTT. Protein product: CASSLLQDRGHEKLFF.

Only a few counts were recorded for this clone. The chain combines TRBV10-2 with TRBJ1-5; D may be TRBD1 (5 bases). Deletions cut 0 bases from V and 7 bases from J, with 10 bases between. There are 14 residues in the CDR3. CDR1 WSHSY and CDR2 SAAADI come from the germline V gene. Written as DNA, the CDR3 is TGCGCCAGCAGTGAGTCCACAGGATTCCAGCCCCAGCATTTT. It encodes CASSESTGFQPQHF.

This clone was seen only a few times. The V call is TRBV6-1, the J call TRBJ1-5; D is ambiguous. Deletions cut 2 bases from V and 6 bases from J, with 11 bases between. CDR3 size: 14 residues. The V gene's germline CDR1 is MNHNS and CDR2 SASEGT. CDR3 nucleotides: TGTGCCAGCAGTGAATTCGGGGAGGCTCAGCCCCAGCATTTT. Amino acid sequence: CASSEFGEAQPQHF.

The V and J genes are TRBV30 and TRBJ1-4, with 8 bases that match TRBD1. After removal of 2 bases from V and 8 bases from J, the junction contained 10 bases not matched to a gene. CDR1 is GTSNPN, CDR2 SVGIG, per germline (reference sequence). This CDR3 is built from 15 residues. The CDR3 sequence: CAWSLDTGGREKLFF. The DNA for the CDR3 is TGTGCCTGGAGTTTAGATACAGGGGGTCGGGAAAAACTGTTTTTT.

CDR3 residues: CASSSAGTSLIDGYTF. DNA of the CDR3: TGTGCCAGCAGTTCCGCCGGGACAAGTCTAATTGATGGCTACACCTTC. This rearrangement joins TRBV27 to TRBJ1-2; D is perhaps TRBD1 (6 bases). The germline CDR1 and CDR2 sequences are MNHEY and SMNVEV (reference sequence). Trimming left V 4 bases short and J 6 bases short, with 21 bases between. The CDR3 is 16 residues long.

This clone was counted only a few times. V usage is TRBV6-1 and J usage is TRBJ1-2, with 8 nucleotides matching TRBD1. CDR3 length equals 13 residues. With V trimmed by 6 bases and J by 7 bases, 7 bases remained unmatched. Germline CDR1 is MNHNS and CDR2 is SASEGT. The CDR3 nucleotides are TGTGCCAGCAGATCAGGACAGGGAGGTGGCTACACCTTC. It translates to CASRSGQGGGYTF.

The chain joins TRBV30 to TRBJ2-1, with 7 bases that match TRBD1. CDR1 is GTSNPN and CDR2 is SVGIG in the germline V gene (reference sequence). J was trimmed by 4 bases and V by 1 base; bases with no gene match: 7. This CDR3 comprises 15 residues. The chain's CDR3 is CAWSAPQGPYNEQFF. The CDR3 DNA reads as TGTGCCTGGAGTGCCCCACAGGGGCCGTACAATGAGCAGTTCTTC.

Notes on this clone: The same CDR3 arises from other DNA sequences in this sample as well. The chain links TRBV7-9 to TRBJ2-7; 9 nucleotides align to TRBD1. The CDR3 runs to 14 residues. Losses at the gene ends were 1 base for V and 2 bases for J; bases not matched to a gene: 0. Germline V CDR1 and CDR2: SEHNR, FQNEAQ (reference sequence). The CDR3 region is CASSLGQGAYEQYF. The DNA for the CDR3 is TGTGCCAGCAGCTTAGGACAGGGGGCCTACGAGCAGTACTTC.